This is a list of T cell receptor beta chains from one sample in a study of Graves' ophthalmopathy and Graves' hyperthyroidism. TCRdb analysed the multiplex PCR reads with MiXCR anew, one entry per CDR3 protein. The table records about 390,000 distinct CDR3 sequences, 17% of them present only once. Material for sequencing was peripheral blood. The receptors were sampled from an adult woman with stable Graves' hyperthyroidism. Both conserved end residues are part of each CDR3. The D gene is left open where the match is weak. The listing skips clone size in some rows; elsewhere it reads once, few, many or a size class.

j_call	clone_size	v_call	d_call	cdr3_aa	cdr3_nt
TRBJ2-7	many	TRBV29-1	TRBD1	CSVGGQNSYEQYF	TGCAGCGTTGGGGGACAGAACTCCTACGAGCAGTACTTC
TRBJ2-7	many	TRBV20-1	TRBD1	CSARTGQYYEQYF	TGCAGTGCTAGAACGGGACAGTACTACGAGCAGTACTTC
TRBJ2-5	many	TRBV9	TRBD2	CASSVTAGGQETQYF	TGTGCCAGCAGCGTAACGGCGGGAGGGCAAGAGACCCAGTACTTC
TRBJ2-5	many	TRBV20-1	NA	CSARKGLETQYF	TGCAGTGCTAGGAAGGGTTTAGAGACCCAGTACTTC
TRBJ2-7	NA	TRBV6-1	NA	CASKLGGYEQYF	TGTGCCAGCAAATTGGGGGGCTACGAGCAGTACTTC
TRBJ1-5	many	TRBV28	TRBD1	CASDRDDQPQHF	TGTGCCAGCGACAGGGACGATCAGCCCCAGCATTTT
TRBJ2-5	NA	TRBV12-3/TRBV12-4	NA	CASMRQGGGITQETQYF	TGTGCCAGCATGAGACAGGGCGGCGGGATCACCCAAGAGACCCAGTACTTC
TRBJ2-5	many	TRBV6-1	NA	CASRIASQETQYF	TGTGCCAGCAGGATAGCGAGCCAAGAGACCCAGTACTTC
TRBJ2-7	many	TRBV6-9	TRBD1	CASSYGPGQSYEQYF	TGTGCCAGCAGTTATGGTCCGGGACAGTCATACGAGCAGTACTTC
TRBJ1-1	many	TRBV7-2	TRBD1	CASSLADSGGAFF	TGTGCCAGCAGCTTAGCAGATTCAGGGGGAGCTTTCTTT
TRBJ2-7	NA	TRBV28	NA	CASSSPGQDYEQYF	TGTGCCAGCAGTTCACCGGGACAAGACTACGAGCAGTACTTC
TRBJ2-4	many	TRBV20-1	TRBD2	CSARLGELAGNIQYF	TGCAGTGCGAGGCTGGGCGAACTAGCGGGAAACATTCAGTACTTC
TRBJ1-1	many	TRBV4-3	NA	CASSQSWGMNTEAFF	TGCGCCAGCAGCCAAAGTTGGGGGATGAACACTGAAGCTTTCTTT
TRBJ2-7	many	TRBV29-1	NA	CSVRQSSYEQYF	TGCAGCGTTCGACAGAGCTCCTACGAGCAGTACTTC
TRBJ2-7	many	TRBV28	NA	CASRDRQGSSGSYEQYF	TGTGCCAGCAGGGACAGACAGGGCTCTAGCGGGTCCTACGAGCAGTACTTC
TRBJ1-6	many	TRBV28	NA	CASSSPRALHF	TGTGCCAGCAGTTCCCCAAGGGCCCTCCACTTT
TRBJ2-3	few	TRBV7-2	NA	CASSLVATSERFTDTQYF	TGTGCCAGCAGCTTGGTAGCCACCAGCGAGAGATTCACAGATACGCAGTATTTT
TRBJ2-5	many	TRBV2	TRBD2	CTSSELLAGDEETQYF	TGTACCAGCAGTGAGCTACTAGCGGGGGATGAGGAGACCCAGTACTTC
TRBJ2-7	NA	TRBV28	NA	CASNPHLTPYEQYF	TGTGCCAGCAACCCTCACTTGACTCCCTACGAGCAGTACTTC
TRBJ2-7	many	TRBV6-2/TRBV6-3	TRBD2	CASRLAGTAYEQYF	TGTGCCAGCAGATTAGCGGGAACTGCCTACGAGCAGTACTTC
TRBJ2-7	many	TRBV7-9	NA	CASSLAGGRNEQYF	TGTGCCAGCAGCTTAGCGGGTGGGAGAAATGAGCAGTACTTC
TRBJ2-7	many	TRBV28	TRBD1	CASTSTGTGGYEQYF	TGTGCCAGCACCAGTACCGGGACAGGGGGCTACGAGCAGTACTTC
TRBJ2-5	NA	TRBV4-1	NA	CASSRSQETQYF	TGCGCCAGCAGCCGGTCCCAAGAGACCCAGTACTTC
TRBJ2-5	many	TRBV6-1	NA	CASTIQETQYF	TGTGCCAGCACTATCCAAGAGACCCAGTACTTC
TRBJ1-1	many	TRBV20-1	TRBD1	CSATENTGAKAFF	TGCAGTGCAACCGAGAATACAGGGGCGAAGGCTTTCTTT
TRBJ2-5	many	TRBV20-1	TRBD2	CSPSGRAAGWETQYF	TGCAGTCCGAGCGGGAGGGCCGCGGGGTGGGAGACCCAGTACTTC
TRBJ2-7	many	TRBV11-2	NA	CASSPGSGEQYF	TGTGCCAGCAGCCCAGGGTCAGGCGAGCAGTACTTC
TRBJ1-2	many	TRBV20-1	NA	CSAREGYTGIYGYTF	TGCAGTGCTAGAGAGGGATATACAGGAATCTATGGCTACACCTTC
TRBJ2-5	many	TRBV12-3/TRBV12-4	NA	CASSFRRLDQETQYF	TGTGCCAGCAGTTTCCGCAGACTGGACCAAGAGACCCAGTACTTC
TRBJ2-7	many	TRBV7-2	TRBD2	CASSLGSGAYEQYF	TGTGCCAGCAGCTTGGGTAGCGGGGCCTACGAGCAGTACTTC
TRBJ1-5	many	TRBV28	NA	CASTQNSNQPQHF	TGTGCCAGCACACAAAATAGCAATCAGCCCCAGCATTTT
TRBJ2-2	many	TRBV28	TRBD1	CASGRGRNTGELFF	TGTGCCAGTGGCAGGGGGCGGAACACCGGGGAGCTGTTTTTT
TRBJ2-3	NA	TRBV5-4	NA	CASRLGTPGTDTQYF	TGTGCCAGCAGGCTTGGGACCCCGGGGACAGATACGCAGTATTTT
TRBJ1-3	NA	TRBV28	TRBD1	CASSLDRGTGNTIYF	TGTGCCAGCAGCCTTGACAGGGGGACTGGAAACACCATATATTTT
TRBJ1-2	many	TRBV30	NA	CAWSELRGYGYTF	TGTGCCTGGAGTGAACTGCGGGGCTATGGCTACACCTTC